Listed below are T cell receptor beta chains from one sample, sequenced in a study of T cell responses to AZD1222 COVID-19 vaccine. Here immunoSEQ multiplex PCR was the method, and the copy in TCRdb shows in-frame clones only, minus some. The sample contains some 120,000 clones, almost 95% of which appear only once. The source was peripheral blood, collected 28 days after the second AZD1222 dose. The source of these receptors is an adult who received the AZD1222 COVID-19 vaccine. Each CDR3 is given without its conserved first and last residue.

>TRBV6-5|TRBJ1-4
ASTRQGGLNEKLF
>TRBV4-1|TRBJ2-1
ASSHPGLAGIGVDEQF
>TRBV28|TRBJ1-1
ASSLLGQGRTEAF
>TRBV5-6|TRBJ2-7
ASSPSGGATYEQY
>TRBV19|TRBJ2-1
ASSPGPARNEQF
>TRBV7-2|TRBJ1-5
ASSQGQYSNQPQH
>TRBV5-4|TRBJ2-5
ASSSGSGRALETQY
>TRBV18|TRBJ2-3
ASSPDTQY
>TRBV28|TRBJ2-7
ASSTSNSRGRLYEQY
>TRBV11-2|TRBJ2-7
ASSRTYEQY
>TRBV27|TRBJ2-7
ASSFTVSSYEQY
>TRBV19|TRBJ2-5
ASSQQGIQETQY
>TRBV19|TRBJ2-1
ASSIRLANEQF
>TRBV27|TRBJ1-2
ASSSRGLVYGYT
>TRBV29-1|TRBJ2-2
SVITGTSDTGELF
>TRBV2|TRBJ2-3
ASSVGTGADTQY
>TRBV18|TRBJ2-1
ASSPITGGRDEQF
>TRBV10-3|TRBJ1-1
AISGNTEAF
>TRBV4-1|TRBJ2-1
ASSSIGGRTYNEQF
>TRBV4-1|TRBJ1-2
ASSAAGVGGYT
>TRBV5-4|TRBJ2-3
ASSFRWSTDTQY
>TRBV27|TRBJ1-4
ASSLSFGTGREKLF
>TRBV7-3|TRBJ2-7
ASSSQTAPRLAGVHEQY
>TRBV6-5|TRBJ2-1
ASRQGPESEQF
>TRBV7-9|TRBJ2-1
ASSLGAGVVYNEQF
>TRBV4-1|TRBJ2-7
ASSQAVTSGIFYEQY
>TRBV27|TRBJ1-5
ASSTGDSNQPQH
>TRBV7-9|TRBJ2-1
ASSLRGLMTDEQF
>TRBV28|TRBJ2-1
ASRPGGRIYNEQF
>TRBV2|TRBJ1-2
ASSSTGIEGYT
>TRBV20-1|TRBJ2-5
SASGHTQETQY
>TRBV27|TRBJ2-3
ASSLKGARDTQY
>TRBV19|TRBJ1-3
ASSIQGFSANTIY
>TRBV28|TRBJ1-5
ASRQGYSNQPQH
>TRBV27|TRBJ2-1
ASSPQTRHYNEQF
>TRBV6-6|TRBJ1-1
ASRLRRLNTEAF
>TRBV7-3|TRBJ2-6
ASSLRGRAISGANVLT
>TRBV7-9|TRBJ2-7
ASSLGDWAPQY
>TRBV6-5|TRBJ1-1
ASSYSMGGTEAF
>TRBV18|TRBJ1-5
ASSPIPYQPQH
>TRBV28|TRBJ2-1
ASSLTRPAYNEQF
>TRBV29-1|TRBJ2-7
SVDQGLGQY
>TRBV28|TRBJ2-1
ASSPRTRSSYNEQF
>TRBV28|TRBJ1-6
ASSPQLGTGFVDSPLH
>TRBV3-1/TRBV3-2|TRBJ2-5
ASGFYSGRAGETQY